This T cell receptor (beta chain) was found in a study of cytomegalovirus exposure and HLA in healthy donors (dated by TCRdb to the late 2010s). Looking at the study overall: The roughly 650 repertoires of the first cohort and the approximately 110 validation repertoires were produced on the same platform, according to a later analysis. To predict cytomegalovirus infection status, the study combined high-throughput TCR immunosequencing, statistical association of individual TCRs with disease status, and machine learning. The study aimed to test whether signatures of past pathogen exposure could be identified by cataloging public T cell receptors. A separate validation cohort of roughly 130 different subjects was used in addition to the roughly 640-subject first cohort.

Beyond this particular receptor, the publication reports: While some public TCRs were present in many individuals, most TCR sequences turned up only very rarely across donors. The study listed 150 to 200 TCR beta chains as associated with cytomegalovirus. A few of the identified cytomegalovirus-associated TCR beta chains were confirmed in vitro to be specific for cytomegalovirus antigens. In both the original and validation cohorts, the classifier was reported to diagnose cytomegalovirus status with high specificity and sensitivity. A later analysis found that TCRs clustered in the first cohort also tended to co-occur in the 110 or so validation repertoires, with just under 95% of cluster scores above 0. The authors suggested that the approach could potentially be generalized to other disease states and immunological phenotypes. A later analysis lacked HLA typing for the validation cohort, so it scored co-occurrence in that cohort across all 120 repertoires.

The CDR3 covers 19 residues, taking in both the cysteine and the phenylalanine. The CDR3 DNA has 57 bases and is translated from base 1. Germline trimming amounts to 1 base on V and 0 bases on J, with 10 as the count of junction bases outside the gene matches. Looking up the germline V gene (reference sequence) yields CDR1 SEHNR and CDR2 FQNEAQ. To prepare the library, the immunoSEQ multiplex PCR assay was applied. The authors' pipeline ran thus. A statistical classification framework was developed to diagnose cytomegalovirus status using the catalog of TCR beta chain sequences. Here the immuneACCESS table is served through TCRdb, limited to in-frame sequences with V and J called. Missing clones are a known gap in these copies; in checked studies unresolved V genes cover under half, and the rest lacks a known reason. The V and J calls and clone size were taken over from that table, and D and trimming were inferred from the DNA. This sample lists about 260,000 clones; around 91% were detected once. 3% to 3.5% of the sample belongs to the ten largest clones.

Donors formed part of the validation cohort, which comprised some 120 subjects and was distinct from the first cohort of 666 subjects. Details on this clone: The target of this receptor is not known. Nothing much larger sits one base from this clone, and base qualities are not available.

The chain joins TRBV7-9 to TRBJ1-3, with 9 bases aligning to TRBD1. Sequencing was done on a sample of PBMCs. The sequence came from a woman between 25 and 40 years old in good health and CMV-seronegative. The DNA sequence follows: TGTGCCAGCAGCTTAGGGTTCCGGGACAGGGAACCCTCTGGAAACACCATATATTTT. This is translated as CASSLGFRDREPSGNTIYF.